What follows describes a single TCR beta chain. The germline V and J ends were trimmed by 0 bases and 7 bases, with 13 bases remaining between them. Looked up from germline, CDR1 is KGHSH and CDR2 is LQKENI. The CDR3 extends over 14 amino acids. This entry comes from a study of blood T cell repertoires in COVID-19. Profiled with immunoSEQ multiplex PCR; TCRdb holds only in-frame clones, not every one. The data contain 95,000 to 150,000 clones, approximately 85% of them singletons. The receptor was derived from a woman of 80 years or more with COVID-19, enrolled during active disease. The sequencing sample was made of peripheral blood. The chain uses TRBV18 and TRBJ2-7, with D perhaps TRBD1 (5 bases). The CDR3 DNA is TGTGCCAGCTCACCACCGGAAGGGGTGGGAGAGCAGTACTTC. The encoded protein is CASSPPEGVGEQYF.